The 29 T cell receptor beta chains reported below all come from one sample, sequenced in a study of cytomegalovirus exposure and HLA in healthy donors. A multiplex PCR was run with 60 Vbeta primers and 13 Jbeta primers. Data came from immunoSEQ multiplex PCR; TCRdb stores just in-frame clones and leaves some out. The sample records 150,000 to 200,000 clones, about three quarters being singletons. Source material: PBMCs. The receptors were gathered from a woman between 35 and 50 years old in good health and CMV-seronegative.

CDR3 coding DNA: TGTGCCAGCAGCCCTCGACAGGGAGCTGGTCAGCCCCAGCATTTT. As protein: CASSPRQGAGQPQHF. The chain uses TRBV9 and TRBJ1-5, with TRBD1 identical over 7 bases. The germline CDR1 and CDR2 sequences are SGDLS and YYNGEE. This CDR3 is built from 15 residues. The trim removed 4 bases at V and 6 bases at J, leaving 10 bases unmatched.

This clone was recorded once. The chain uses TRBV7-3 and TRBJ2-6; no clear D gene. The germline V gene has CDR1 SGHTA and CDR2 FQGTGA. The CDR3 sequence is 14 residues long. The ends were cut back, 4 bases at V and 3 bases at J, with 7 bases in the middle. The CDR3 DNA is TGTGCCAGCAGCTCCTCCGGTGGGGCCAACGTCCTGACTTTC. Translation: CASSSSGGANVLTF.

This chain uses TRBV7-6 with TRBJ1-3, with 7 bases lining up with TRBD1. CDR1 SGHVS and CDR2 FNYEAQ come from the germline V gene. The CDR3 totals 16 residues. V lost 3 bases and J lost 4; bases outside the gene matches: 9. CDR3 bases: TGTGCCAGCAGCTTGAGGACAGGTTCGTCCGGAAACACCATATATTTT. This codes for CASSLRTGSSGNTIYF.

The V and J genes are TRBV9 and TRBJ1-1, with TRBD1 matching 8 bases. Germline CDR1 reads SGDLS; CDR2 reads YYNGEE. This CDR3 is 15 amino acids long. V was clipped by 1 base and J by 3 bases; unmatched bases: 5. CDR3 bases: TGTGCCAGCAGCGTAAGGGACAGGAGGGACACTGAAGCTTTCTTT. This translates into CASSVRDRRDTEAFF.

CDR3 residues: CASRPPNGLDTQYF. The CDR3 DNA is TGTGCCAGTAGGCCCCCTAACGGGTTAGATACGCAGTATTTT. This rearrangement joins TRBV19 to TRBJ2-3; D gene unclear. Germline CDR1 is LNHDA and CDR2 is SQIVND (reference sequence). There are 14 residues in the CDR3. Between the trimmed V and J ends, which lost 6 bases and 5 bases, there was a span of 15 bases.

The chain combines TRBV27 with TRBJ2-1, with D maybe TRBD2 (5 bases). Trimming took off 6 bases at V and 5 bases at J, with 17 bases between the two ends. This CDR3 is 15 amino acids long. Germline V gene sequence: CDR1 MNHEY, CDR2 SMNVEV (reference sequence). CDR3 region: CASSSRGPWNNEQFF. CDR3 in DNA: TGTGCCAGCAGCTCCCGAGGGCCTTGGAACAATGAGCAGTTCTTC.

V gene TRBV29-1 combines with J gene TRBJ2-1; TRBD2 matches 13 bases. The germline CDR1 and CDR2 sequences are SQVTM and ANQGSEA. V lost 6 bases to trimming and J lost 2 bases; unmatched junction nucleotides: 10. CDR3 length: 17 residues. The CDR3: CSVGGPGLAGTYNEQFF. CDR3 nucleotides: TGCAGCGTCGGCGGGCCGGGACTAGCGGGGACCTACAATGAGCAGTTCTTC.

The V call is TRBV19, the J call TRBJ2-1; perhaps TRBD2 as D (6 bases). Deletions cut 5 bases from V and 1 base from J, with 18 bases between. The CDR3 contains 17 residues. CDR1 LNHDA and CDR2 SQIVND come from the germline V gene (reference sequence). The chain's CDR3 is CASSDIDSGPSYNEQFF. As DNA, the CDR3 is TGTGCCAGTAGTGACATAGATAGCGGTCCTTCCTACAATGAGCAGTTCTTC.

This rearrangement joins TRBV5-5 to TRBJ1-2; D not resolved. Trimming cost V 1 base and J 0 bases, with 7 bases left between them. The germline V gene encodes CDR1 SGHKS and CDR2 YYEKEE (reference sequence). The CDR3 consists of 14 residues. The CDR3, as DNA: TGTGCCAGCAGCTTGTGGTCGGCTAACTATGGCTACACCTTC. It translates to CASSLWSANYGYTF.

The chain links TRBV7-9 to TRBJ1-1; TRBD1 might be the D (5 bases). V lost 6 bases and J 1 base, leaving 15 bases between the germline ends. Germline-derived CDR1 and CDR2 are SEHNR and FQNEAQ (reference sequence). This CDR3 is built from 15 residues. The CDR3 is CASSRLAGTNTEAFF. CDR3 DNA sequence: TGTGCCAGCAGTCGACTAGCCGGGACGAACACTGAAGCTTTCTTT.

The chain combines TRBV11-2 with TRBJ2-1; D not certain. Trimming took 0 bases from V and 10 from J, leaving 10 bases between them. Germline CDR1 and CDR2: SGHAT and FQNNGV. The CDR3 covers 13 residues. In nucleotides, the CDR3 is TGTGCCAGCAGCTTAGAGTGGGCACGAGAGCAGTTCTTC. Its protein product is CASSLEWAREQFF.

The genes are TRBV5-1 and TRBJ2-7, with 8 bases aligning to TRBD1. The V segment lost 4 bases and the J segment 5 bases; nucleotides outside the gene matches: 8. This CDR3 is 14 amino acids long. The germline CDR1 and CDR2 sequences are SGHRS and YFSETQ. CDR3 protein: CASSIGQGTHEQYV. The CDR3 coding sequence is TGCGCCAGCAGCATCGGACAGGGTACCCACGAGCAGTACGTC.

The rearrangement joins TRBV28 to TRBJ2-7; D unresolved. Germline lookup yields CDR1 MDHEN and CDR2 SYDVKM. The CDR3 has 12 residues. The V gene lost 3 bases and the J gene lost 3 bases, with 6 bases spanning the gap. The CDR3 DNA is TGTGCCAGCAGTTTTAGCATCTACGAGCAGTACTTC. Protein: CASSFSIYEQYF.

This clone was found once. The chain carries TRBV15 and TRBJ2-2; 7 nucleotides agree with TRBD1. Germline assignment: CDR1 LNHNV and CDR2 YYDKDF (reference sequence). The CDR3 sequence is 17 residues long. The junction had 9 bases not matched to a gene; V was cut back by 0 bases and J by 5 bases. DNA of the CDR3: TGTGCCACCAGCAGAGATTTACAGGGGTGGGATACCGGGGAGCTGTTTTTT. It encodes CATSRDLQGWDTGELFF.

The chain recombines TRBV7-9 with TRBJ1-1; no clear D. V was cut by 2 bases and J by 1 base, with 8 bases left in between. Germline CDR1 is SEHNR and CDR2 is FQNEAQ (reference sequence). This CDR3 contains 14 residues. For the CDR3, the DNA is TGTGCCAGCAGCTTAACTGCTGCGAACACTGAAGCTTTCTTT. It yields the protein CASSLTAANTEAFF.

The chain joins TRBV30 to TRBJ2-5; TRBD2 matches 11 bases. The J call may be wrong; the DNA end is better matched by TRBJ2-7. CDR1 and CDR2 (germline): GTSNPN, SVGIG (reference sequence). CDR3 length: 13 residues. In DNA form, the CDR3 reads TGTGCCTGTACTAGCGGGAGCTCCTACGAGCAGTACTTC. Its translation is CACTSGSSYEQYF.

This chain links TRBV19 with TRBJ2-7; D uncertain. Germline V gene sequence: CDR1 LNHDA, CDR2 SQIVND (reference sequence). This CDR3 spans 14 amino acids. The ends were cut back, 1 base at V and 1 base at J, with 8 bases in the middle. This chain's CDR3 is CASSIGGSSYEQYF. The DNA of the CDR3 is TGTGCCAGTAGTATAGGAGGCTCGTCCTACGAGCAGTACTTC.

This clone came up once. CDR3 sequence: CASSPPTGELFF. Here the CDR3 DNA reads TGTGCCAGCAGCCCCCCTACCGGGGAGCTGTTTTTT. The V call is TRBV7-3, the J call TRBJ2-2; D unclear. Trimming removed 5 bases at V and 5 bases at J, with 6 bases between. The V gene's germline CDR1 is SGHTA and CDR2 FQGTGA. The CDR3 contains 12 residues.

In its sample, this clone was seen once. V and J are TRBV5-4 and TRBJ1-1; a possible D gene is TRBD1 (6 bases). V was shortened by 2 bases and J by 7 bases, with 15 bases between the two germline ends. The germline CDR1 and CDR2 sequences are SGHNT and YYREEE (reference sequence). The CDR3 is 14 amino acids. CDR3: CASSFRGGSGEAFF. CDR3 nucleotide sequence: TGTGCCAGCAGCTTCCGCGGGGGCAGCGGTGAAGCTTTCTTT.

The CDR3: CASSLTSDTGELFF. The CDR3 DNA sequence: TGTGCCAGCAGCTTGACTAGCGACACCGGGGAGCTGTTTTTT. This sequence joins TRBV7-8 and TRBJ2-2; 8 nucleotides agree with TRBD2. CDR3 length: 14 amino acids. The V segment lost 3 bases and the J segment 3 bases; nucleotides outside the gene matches: 0. From germline, CDR1 is SGHVS and CDR2 FQNEAQ.

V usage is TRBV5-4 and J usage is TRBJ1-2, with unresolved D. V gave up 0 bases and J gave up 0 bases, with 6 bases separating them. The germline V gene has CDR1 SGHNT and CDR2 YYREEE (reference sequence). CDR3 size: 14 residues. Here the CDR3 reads CASSLDTANYGYTF. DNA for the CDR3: TGTGCCAGCAGCTTGGATACAGCTAACTATGGCTACACCTTC. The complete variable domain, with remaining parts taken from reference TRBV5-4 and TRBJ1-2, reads ETGVTQSPTHLIKTRGQQVTLRCSSQSGHNTVSWYQQALGQGPQFIFQYYREEENGRGNFPPRFSGLQFPNYSSELNVNALELDDSALYLCASSLDTANYGYTFGSGTRLTVV.

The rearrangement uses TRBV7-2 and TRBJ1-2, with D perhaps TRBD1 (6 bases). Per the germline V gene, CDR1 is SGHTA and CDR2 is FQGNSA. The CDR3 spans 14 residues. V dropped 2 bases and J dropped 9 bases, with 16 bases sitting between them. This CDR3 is CASSLFGRGRSYTF. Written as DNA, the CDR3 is TGTGCCAGCAGCTTATTTGGCAGGGGAAGGAGCTACACCTTC. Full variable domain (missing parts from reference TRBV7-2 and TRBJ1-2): GAGVSQSPSNKVTEKGKDVELRCDPISGHTALYWYRQSLGQGLEFLIYFQGNSAPDKSGLPSDRFSAERTGGSVSTLTIQRTQQEDSAVYLCASSLFGRGRSYTFGSGTRLTVV.

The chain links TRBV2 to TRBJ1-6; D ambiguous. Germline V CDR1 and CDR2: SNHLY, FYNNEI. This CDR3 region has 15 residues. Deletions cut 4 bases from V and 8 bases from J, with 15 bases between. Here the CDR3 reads CASSGNAGKDSPLHF. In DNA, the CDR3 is TGTGCCAGCAGTGGAAATGCGGGAAAGGATTCACCCCTCCACTTT.

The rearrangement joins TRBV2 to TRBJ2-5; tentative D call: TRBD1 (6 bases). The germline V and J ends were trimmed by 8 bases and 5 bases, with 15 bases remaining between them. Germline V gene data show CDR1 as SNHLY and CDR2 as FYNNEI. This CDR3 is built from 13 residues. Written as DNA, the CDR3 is TGTGCCAGCCAGGACAGACGCGGGGAGACCCAGTACTTC. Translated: CASQDRRGETQYF.

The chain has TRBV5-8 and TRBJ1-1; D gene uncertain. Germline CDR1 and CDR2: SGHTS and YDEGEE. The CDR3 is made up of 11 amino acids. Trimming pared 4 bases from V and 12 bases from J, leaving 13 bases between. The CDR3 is CASSLNEATFF. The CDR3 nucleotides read TGTGCCAGCAGCCTCAATGAAGCGACTTTCTTT.

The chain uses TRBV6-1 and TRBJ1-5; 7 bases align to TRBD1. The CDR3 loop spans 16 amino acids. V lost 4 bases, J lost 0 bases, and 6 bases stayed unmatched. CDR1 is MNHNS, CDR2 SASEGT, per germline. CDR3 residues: CASSAQGQNSNQPQHF. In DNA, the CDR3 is TGTGCCAGCAGTGCGCAGGGACAGAATAGCAATCAGCCCCAGCATTTT.

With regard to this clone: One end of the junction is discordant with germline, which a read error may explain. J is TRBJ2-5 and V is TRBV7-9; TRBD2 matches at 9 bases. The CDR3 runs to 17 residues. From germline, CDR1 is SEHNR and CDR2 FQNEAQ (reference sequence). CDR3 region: CSSSLAVRLAVQETQYF. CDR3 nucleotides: TGTTCCAGCAGCTTAGCGGTGCGACTAGCGGTTCAAGAGACCCAGTACTTC.

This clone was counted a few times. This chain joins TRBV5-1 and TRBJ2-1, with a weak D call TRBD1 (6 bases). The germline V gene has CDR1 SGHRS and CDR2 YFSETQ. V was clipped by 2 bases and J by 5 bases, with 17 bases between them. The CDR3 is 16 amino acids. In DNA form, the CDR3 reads TGCGCCAGCAGCTTACCGGGGAAGGGGGACCACAATGAGCAGTTCTTC. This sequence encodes CASSLPGKGDHNEQFF.

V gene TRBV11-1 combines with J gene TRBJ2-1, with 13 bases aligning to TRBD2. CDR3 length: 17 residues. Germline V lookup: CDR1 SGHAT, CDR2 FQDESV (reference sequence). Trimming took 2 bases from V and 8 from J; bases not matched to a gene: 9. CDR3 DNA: TGTGCCAGCAGCTTAATGCGGACTAGCGGGAGCTTCGATGAGCAGTTCTTC. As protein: CASSLMRTSGSFDEQFF.